This TCR beta chain came from a study of T cell repertoires in cytomegalovirus infection. Study-level information: Public TCR beta signatures marked donors with CMV infection and the matching HLA.

TCRdb recomputed calls from the reads with MiXCR, one row per CDR3 protein. The sample holds under 600,000 distinct CDR3 sequences, about 17% seen once. Whole-study results and caveats: Cumulative frequency (of public TCR beta family members) identified carriers of CMV plus the relevant HLA. The ex vivo response showed dominance by HLA-C-restricted CMV-specific TCR beta clonotypes.

There are a few counts of this clonotype. Its antigen is as yet unknown. The sequence derives from a human donor in good health (CMV status not recorded). Some clones in this sample may be carry-over from other donors' samples. Sequencing input: CD8+ T cells from PBMCs.

The CDR3 nucleotides read TGTGCCAGCAGTGGCGGGATTTCAGGGGGCGCGGAGACCCAGTACTTC. It translates to CASSGGISGGAETQYF. The chain is built from TRBV2 and TRBJ2-5; 8 bases line up with TRBD1. Germline V gene data show CDR1 as SNHLY and CDR2 as FYNNEI. This CDR3 region has 16 residues. J lost 5 bases, V lost 4 bases, and 12 bases had no gene match.